These 29 T cell receptor beta chains originate from one sample sequenced in a study of shared clonotypes between healthy human individuals. Repertoires were generated with immunoSEQ multiplex PCR, while TCRdb's copy carries only in-frame clones and drops some. The table lists roughly 1 million clones, around 78% of them singletons. The sequenced sample consisted of memory CD4+ T cells from PBMCs. Subset noted: CD45RA-negative fraction. The source of these receptors is a man between 18 and 35 years old in good health. Some clones in this sample may be carry-over from other donors' samples.

The CDR3 loop reads CASTRRPGVSGNTIYF. DNA of the CDR3: TGTGCCAGCACCCGTCGACCGGGAGTCTCTGGAAACACCATATATTTT. The chain joins TRBV11-2 to TRBJ1-3; D is ambiguous. CDR3 length equals 16 residues. Between the trimmed V and J ends, which lost 7 bases and 0 bases, there was a span of 16 bases. Germline lookup yields CDR1 SGHAT and CDR2 FQNNGV.

V usage is TRBV2 and J usage is TRBJ2-2; a weak D match, TRBD2 (5 bases). V was shortened by 3 bases and J by 7 bases, with 18 bases between the two germline ends. The CDR3 loop spans 16 amino acids. Germline CDR1 is SNHLY and CDR2 is FYNNEI. CDR3 in DNA: TGTGCCAGCAGTGACGGGTCTAGGCGGGTGATCGGGGAGCTGTTTTTT. It yields the protein CASSDGSRRVIGELFF.

The CDR3 coding sequence is TGCGCCAGCAGCTTGGTGGCGGGAGGCATATACAATGAGCAGTTCTTC. It encodes CASSLVAGGIYNEQFF. V and J are TRBV5-1 and TRBJ2-1; 8 bases fit TRBD2. Germline V gene sequence: CDR1 SGHRS, CDR2 YFSETQ. CDR3 size: 16 residues. V trimming: 0 bases; J trimming: 4 bases; junction bases outside the gene matches: 6.

The chain is built from TRBV5-1 and TRBJ2-7; the match to TRBD1 covers 10 bases. The germline V gene has CDR1 SGHRS and CDR2 YFSETQ. The CDR3 runs to 16 residues. The trim removed 5 bases at V and 2 bases at J, leaving 10 bases unmatched. The CDR3 bases are TGCGCCAGCAGACTGGGCTTGGGACAGGGGACCTACGAGCAGTACTTC. Its protein is CASRLGLGQGTYEQYF.

This clone has just a few counts. This chain connects TRBV4-1 to TRBJ2-1; 7 nucleotides agree with TRBD2. In germline, CDR1 is MGHRA, CDR2 YSYEKL. This CDR3 has 13 residues. The J segment lost 9 bases and the V segment lost 1 base, leaving 3 bases of the junction unmatched. CDR3 sequence: CASSQVTSVEQFF. CDR3 DNA: TGCGCCAGCAGCCAAGTCACTAGCGTTGAGCAGTTCTTC.

V and J are TRBV5-1 and TRBJ2-7, with 7 positions matching TRBD2. Germline V gene sequence: CDR1 SGHRS, CDR2 YFSETQ. This CDR3 has 15 residues. Germline trimming cut 2 bases from V and 6 bases from J; bases unmatched to any gene: 11. In nucleotides, the CDR3 is TGCGCCAGCAGCTTTAGTGGACTAGAAGGTTCCGAGCAGTACTTC. Its protein is CASSFSGLEGSEQYF.

The V gene is TRBV20-1, the J gene TRBJ2-3; D gene uncertain. The germline CDR1 and CDR2 sequences are DFQATT and SNEGSKA (reference sequence). V was clipped by 7 bases and J by 3 bases, with 8 bases between them. This CDR3 contains 11 residues. CDR3 sequence (DNA): TGCAGTGTGGTGCGTACAGATACGCAGTATTTT. Its protein product is CSVVRTDTQYF.

The rearrangement uses TRBV7-7 and TRBJ2-3; possible D gene TRBD1, 6 bases. V was shortened by 1 base and J by 4 bases, with 9 bases between the two germline ends. The CDR3 runs 14 residues. The germline gives CDR1 SSHAT, CDR2 FNYEAQ (reference sequence). CDR3 residues: CASSLGAGADTQYF. CDR3 sequence (DNA): TGTGCCAGCAGCTTAGGGGCAGGGGCAGATACGCAGTATTTT. The full variable domain, in which reference TRBV7-7 and TRBJ2-3 provide the parts outside the CDR3, is GAGVSQSPRYKVTKRGQDVTLRCDPISSHATLYWYQQALGQGPEFLTYFNYEAQPDKSGLPSDRFSAERPEGSISTLTIQRTEQRDSAMYRCASSLGAGADTQYFGPGTRLTVL.

The V call is TRBV5-5, the J call TRBJ2-5, with a tentative D call TRBD1 (6 bases). Germline V CDR1 and CDR2: SGHKS, YYEKEE (reference sequence). CDR3 size: 13 residues. Trimming stripped 2 bases from V and 3 bases from J, with 8 bases between. The CDR3 here is CASSLSGEETQYF. The CDR3 bases are TGTGCCAGCAGCTTATCAGGGGAAGAGACCCAGTACTTC.

On this clone itself: A read error is likely here: a far larger clone is one base away. The rearrangement links TRBV7-2 to TRBJ2-7, with D possibly being TRBD1 or TRBD2 (6 bases each). V lost 3 bases, J lost 5 bases, and 11 bases lay in between. This CDR3 contains 13 residues. Germline assignment: CDR1 SGHTA and CDR2 FQGNSA. CDR3 sequence: CASSFTGTDEQYF. CDR3 nucleotides: TGTGCCAGCAGCTTCACAGGGACTGACGAGCAGTACTTC.

V gene TRBV5-8 combines with J gene TRBJ2-7; D gene uncertain. The germline V and J ends were trimmed by 1 base and 6 bases, with 8 bases remaining between them. CDR1 is SGHTS, CDR2 YDEGEE, per germline. The CDR3 loop spans 12 amino acids. Here the CDR3 reads CASSLWAAEQYF. DNA for the CDR3: TGTGCCAGCAGCTTGTGGGCAGCCGAGCAGTACTTC.

V and J are TRBV29-1 and TRBJ1-4; TRBD1 agrees at 9 bases. The CDR3 totals 14 residues. The trim removed 6 bases at V and 6 bases at J, leaving 8 bases unmatched. Per the germline V gene, CDR1 is SQVTM and CDR2 is ANQGSEA. CDR3 in DNA: TGCAGCGTATTCACAGGGGGCAACGATGAAAAACTGTTTTTT. Amino acid sequence: CSVFTGGNDEKLFF.

The chain joins TRBV5-1 to TRBJ2-1; 15 nucleotides agree with TRBD2. Looked up from germline, CDR1 is SGHRS and CDR2 is YFSETQ. The CDR3 is 17 residues long. Trimming took 4 bases from V and 10 from J; bases not matched to a gene: 12. The CDR3 spells CASSLGLAGGPRTEQFF. Written as DNA, the CDR3 is TGCGCCAGCAGCCTAGGACTAGCGGGAGGGCCGAGGACCGAGCAGTTCTTC. Full variable domain (rest looked up from reference TRBV5-1 and TRBJ2-1): KAGVTQTPRYLIKTRGQQVTLSCSPISGHRSVSWYQQTPGQGLQFLFEYFSETQRNKGNFPGRFSGRQFSNSRSEMNVSTLELGDSALYLCASSLGLAGGPRTEQFFGPGTRLTVL.

The chain has TRBV7-8 and TRBJ1-1; TRBD1 agrees at 7 bases. CDR1 is SGHVS, CDR2 FQNEAQ, per germline. The CDR3 extends over 14 amino acids. V lost 5 bases, J lost 4 bases, and 7 bases stayed unmatched. This CDR3 reads CASSHRGGSTEAFF. The CDR3 DNA reads TGTGCCAGCAGCCACAGGGGCGGATCCACTGAAGCTTTCTTT.

V usage is TRBV19 and J usage is TRBJ1-5; the D gene is possibly TRBD1 (5 bases). Trimming removed 2 bases at V and 0 bases at J, with 14 bases between. Germline assignment: CDR1 LNHDA and CDR2 SQIVND (reference sequence). The CDR3 runs to 17 residues. CDR3 sequence reads: CASSITGRLYSNQPQHF. CDR3 bases: TGTGCCAGTAGTATAACAGGACGTCTTTATAGCAATCAGCCCCAGCATTTT.

Regarding this clone: Other DNA sequences in the same sample also yield this CDR3. V gene TRBV7-2 combines with J gene TRBJ2-5; TRBD1 might be the D (6 bases). The CDR3 length is 13 residues. Germline V gene data show CDR1 as SGHTA and CDR2 as FQGNSA. Between the trimmed V and J ends, which lost 6 bases and 4 bases, there was a span of 12 bases. CDR3 nucleotide sequence: TGTGCCAGCAGTCCAGGGGTGGCAGAGACCCAGTACTTC. Its protein product is CASSPGVAETQYF.

CDR3 amino acids: CSVGDEANYGYTF. CDR3 bases: TGCAGCGTTGGTGACGAAGCTAACTATGGCTACACCTTC. The rearrangement joins TRBV29-1 to TRBJ1-2; D is unresolved. The CDR3 length is 13 residues. V lost 4 bases, J lost 0 bases, and 9 bases lay in between. Germline V gives CDR1 SQVTM, CDR2 ANQGSEA.

The V and J genes are TRBV28 and TRBJ2-3; D remains unclear. The CDR3 loop spans 14 amino acids. The V end lost 10 bases, the J end lost 3 bases, and 17 bases lay between the germline ends. The germline CDR1 and CDR2 sequences are MDHEN and SYDVKM. The CDR3 sequence is CAIGDLGYTDTQYF. The CDR3 DNA reads as TGTGCCATTGGCGACCTCGGGTATACAGATACGCAGTATTTT.

The V call is TRBV15, the J call TRBJ2-2; D possibly matches TRBD1 or TRBD2 (5 bases each). Germline V gene data show CDR1 as LNHNV and CDR2 as YYDKDF (reference sequence). Trimming cost V 3 bases and J 1 base, with 9 bases left between them. This CDR3 spans 15 amino acids. Here the CDR3 reads CATSSRDLNTGELFF. The CDR3, as DNA: TGTGCCACCAGCAGCCGGGACCTGAACACCGGGGAGCTGTTTTTT.

CDR3 amino acids: CASSFTRGVQYF. CDR3 nucleotides: TGTGCCAGCAGTTTTACCCGTGGCGTCCAGTACTTC. J is TRBJ2-5 and V is TRBV27; D uncertain. The V and J ends lost 3 bases and 10 bases respectively, with 12 bases between them. Germline V lookup: CDR1 MNHEY, CDR2 SMNVEV (reference sequence). This CDR3 spans 12 amino acids.

The chain combines TRBV12-5 with TRBJ2-1; D uncertain. Trimming left V 1 base short and J 7 bases short, with 5 bases between. The CDR3 runs to 12 residues. CDR1 is LGHNT, CDR2 FRNRAP, per germline. The CDR3, as DNA: TGTGCTAGTGGTTTGGACCGGAATGAGCAGTTCTTC. This gives the protein CASGLDRNEQFF.

The V gene is TRBV7-8, the J gene TRBJ2-3; D gene uncertain. With 5 bases removed from V and 0 bases from J, the gap between germline ends came to 9 bases. Germline V gives CDR1 SGHVS, CDR2 FQNEAQ. CDR3 size: 14 residues. CDR3 region: CASSPGMSTDTQYF. The CDR3 DNA is TGTGCCAGCAGCCCCGGTATGAGCACAGATACGCAGTATTTT.

A word on this clone: The sample holds other DNA sequences that translate to the same CDR3. The chain carries TRBV9 and TRBJ2-2; perhaps TRBD1 as D (5 bases). The germline V gene encodes CDR1 SGDLS and CDR2 YYNGEE. V was trimmed by 1 base and J by 3 bases, leaving 7 bases between them. The CDR3 runs 14 residues. The CDR3 DNA follows: TGTGCCAGCAGCGTACTAGGGGACACCGGGGAGCTGTTTTTT. Encoded protein: CASSVLGDTGELFF.

CDR3: CASSQSPDYSGNTIYF. DNA for the CDR3: TGCGCCAGCAGCCAATCCCCAGACTACTCTGGAAACACCATATATTTT. The V and J genes are TRBV4-1 and TRBJ1-3; D call uncertain. V lost 2 bases and J 0 bases, leaving 11 bases between the germline ends. This CDR3 contains 16 residues. Germline V gene sequence: CDR1 MGHRA, CDR2 YSYEKL.

The sample holds one count of this clone. The chain has TRBV27 and TRBJ1-2; TRBD1 is a possible D gene (5 bases). Between the trimmed V and J ends, which lost 3 bases and 4 bases, there was a span of 12 bases. The germline gives CDR1 MNHEY, CDR2 SMNVEV (reference sequence). There are 14 residues in the CDR3. The DNA for the CDR3 is TGTGCCAGCAGTTTCCAGGGCGTCGGCTATGGCTACACCTTC. It is translated as CASSFQGVGYGYTF.

This clone was seen once. The chain combines TRBV6-1 with TRBJ2-5; 16 bases align to TRBD2. V shed 2 bases, J shed 4 bases, and the junction held 10 bases outside the gene matches. The CDR3 covers 19 residues. Germline CDR1 is MNHNS and CDR2 is SASEGT. CDR3 nucleotides: TGTGCCAGCAGTGAAAATCCGGGACTAGCGGGAGGGCCGTTAGAGACCCAGTACTTC. Residues: CASSENPGLAGGPLETQYF.

The V and J genes are TRBV9 and TRBJ1-3; D not resolved. CDR1 is SGDLS and CDR2 is YYNGEE in the germline V gene. The CDR3 extends over 16 amino acids. V lost 3 bases and J lost 0, with 13 bases in between. The CDR3 region is CASSGSAGVSGNTIYF. In DNA form, the CDR3 reads TGTGCCAGCAGCGGTTCGGCAGGAGTCTCTGGAAACACCATATATTTT.

The chain carries TRBV7-9 and TRBJ1-2; D perhaps matches TRBD1 (5 bases). V gave up 3 bases and J gave up 2 bases, with 10 bases separating them. Germline loops: CDR1 SEHNR, CDR2 FQNEAQ (reference sequence). The CDR3 length is 14 residues. The CDR3 nucleotides are TGTGCCAGCAGCTTGCCCGGGACCAACTATGGCTACACCTTC. Its protein is CASSLPGTNYGYTF.

The J gene is TRBJ2-5, the V gene TRBV9; possibly TRBD2 for D (6 bases). The germline V gene has CDR1 SGDLS and CDR2 YYNGEE. The CDR3 sequence is 16 residues long. V was shortened by 0 bases and J by 5 bases, with 17 bases between the two germline ends. In nucleotides, the CDR3 is TGTGCCAGCAGCGTAGGGTCTGTTGGGGGGTTTGAGACCCAGTACTTC. Translation: CASSVGSVGGFETQYF.